The next 12 T cell receptor beta chains were all read from a single sample in a study of OX40 agonist ivuxolimab in advanced cancers. Here immunoSEQ multiplex PCR was the method, and the copy in TCRdb shows in-frame clones only, minus some. Here the sample spans about 39,000 clones, approximately 90% being singletons. The sequencing here drew on CD4+ or CD8+ T cells sorted from blood, taken in a trial of the OX40 agonist ivuxolimab. The receptors were sampled from an adult with an advanced solid tumor such as melanoma, head and neck, liver or kidney cancer.

V gene TRBV30 combines with J gene TRBJ2-5; 7 bases map to TRBD2. Germline V gene data show CDR1 as GTSNPN and CDR2 as SVGIG (reference sequence). There are 13 residues in the CDR3. The ends lost 4 bases at V and 5 bases at J; junction bases unmatched: 7. The CDR3 nucleotides read TGTGCCTGGAACCCCGGGGGAGGGGAGACCCAGTACTTC. Translation gives CAWNPGGGETQYF.

The rearrangement joins TRBV28 to TRBJ1-5; 7 positions match TRBD1. Per the germline V gene, CDR1 is MDHEN and CDR2 is SYDVKM. CDR3 length: 15 residues. V was pared by 4 bases and J by 7 bases, with 10 bases of the junction left unmatched. CDR3 sequence reads: CASSSPGQLGQPQHF. The CDR3, as DNA: TGTGCCAGCAGTTCCCCGGGACAGCTCGGGCAGCCCCAGCATTTT. Filled out from reference TRBV28 and TRBJ1-5, the complete variable domain reads DVKVTQSSRYLVKRTGEKVFLECVQDMDHENMFWYRQDPGLGLRLIYFSYDVKMKEKGDIPEGYSVSREKKERFSLILESASTNQTSMYLCASSSPGQLGQPQHFGDGTRLSIL.

The chain combines TRBV4-1 with TRBJ1-6; D unclear. The CDR3 is 13 amino acids. The germline gives CDR1 MGHRA, CDR2 YSYEKL. Deletions cut 5 bases from V and 5 bases from J, with 7 bases between. The DNA of the CDR3 is TGCGCCAGCAGCGGAAGCCATAATTCACCCCTCCACTTT. Its translation is CASSGSHNSPLHF.

CDR3 sequence: CASGLGTGGEPTEAFF. The CDR3 DNA follows: TGTGCTAGTGGTTTGGGGACCGGGGGCGAGCCCACTGAAGCTTTCTTT. The rearrangement uses TRBV12-5 and TRBJ1-1; weak D call: TRBD1 (6 bases). CDR3 length: 16 residues. V shed 1 base and J shed 4 bases, with 16 bases lying between them. Germline V CDR1 and CDR2: LGHNT, FRNRAP.

CDR3 nucleotide sequence: TGTGCCAGTAGTATCCGCCCGAAGGGACAGAGGACAGATACGCAGTATTTT. This codes for CASSIRPKGQRTDTQYF. V usage is TRBV19 and J usage is TRBJ2-3, with TRBD1 matching 7 bases. Germline loops: CDR1 LNHDA, CDR2 SQIVND (reference sequence). The ends lost 3 bases at V and 3 bases at J; junction bases unmatched: 12. This CDR3 has 17 residues. Using reference TRBV19 and TRBJ2-3 for the parts outside the CDR3, the full variable domain is DGGITQSPKYLFRKEGQNVTLSCEQNLNHDAMYWYRQDPGQGLRLIYYSQIVNDFQKGDIAEGYSVSREKKESFPLTVTSAQKNPTAFYLCASSIRPKGQRTDTQYFGPGTRLTVL.

V usage is TRBV5-1 and J usage is TRBJ2-7, with D perhaps matching TRBD1 (8 bases). Germline V gives CDR1 SGHRS, CDR2 YFSETQ. Trimming removed 4 bases at V and 0 bases at J, with 14 bases between. The CDR3 covers 15 residues. CDR3 bases: TGCGCCAGCAGCCTCAGCGGGACAGGCTCCTACGAGCAGTACTTC. Translation: CASSLSGTGSYEQYF.

The genes are TRBV30 and TRBJ1-1, with unresolved D. This CDR3 spans 13 amino acids. Between the trimmed V and J ends, which lost 0 bases and 5 bases, there was a span of 10 bases. Germline assignment: CDR1 GTSNPN and CDR2 SVGIG (reference sequence). The CDR3 DNA reads TGTGCCTGGAGTGTAAACCCCCTGACTGAAGCTTTCTTT. Protein: CAWSVNPLTEAFF.

This clone appeared once. This chain joins TRBV28 and TRBJ2-5; maybe TRBD1 (5 bases). Per the germline V gene, CDR1 is MDHEN and CDR2 is SYDVKM. The CDR3 extends over 15 amino acids. V was clipped by 7 bases and J by 4 bases, with 19 bases between them. The DNA for the CDR3 is TGTGCCAGCATACCCCAGGGCAGGGAACGAGAGACCCAGTACTTC. Encoded protein: CASIPQGRERETQYF.

The CDR3 nucleotides are TGTGCCAGCAGCCTTGGTTCTTCCTACAATGAGCAGTTCTTC. It yields the protein CASSLGSSYNEQFF. This rearrangement joins TRBV27 to TRBJ2-1; D unresolved. The V end lost 6 bases, the J end lost 1 base, and 10 bases lay between the germline ends. This CDR3 is 14 amino acids long. Germline V lookup: CDR1 MNHEY, CDR2 SMNVEV (reference sequence).

This clone was counted once. The chain has TRBV11-2 and TRBJ2-2; the D gene is possibly TRBD2 (5 bases). V was clipped by 3 bases and J by 5 bases, with 7 bases between them. The CDR3 runs to 13 residues. In germline, CDR1 is SGHAT, CDR2 FQNNGV. CDR3 nucleotides: TGTGCCAGCAGCTTTTCGGGGACCGGGGAGCTGTTTTTT. This translates into CASSFSGTGELFF.

The rearrangement uses TRBV7-8 and TRBJ2-3; TRBD2 matches 12 bases. The CDR3 is 16 residues long. V gave up 5 bases and J gave up 3 bases; unmatched junction bases: 6. The germline V gene encodes CDR1 SGHVS and CDR2 FQNEAQ. The CDR3 DNA reads as TGTGCCAGCAGCCCACTAGCGGGAGGAGGGACAGATACGCAGTATTTT. Its protein is CASSPLAGGGTDTQYF. Supplemented by reference TRBV7-8 and TRBJ2-3, the full variable domain reads GAGVSQSPRYKVAKRGQDVALRCDPISGHVSLFWYQQALGQGPEFLTYFQNEAQLDKSGLPSDRFFAERPEGSVSTLKIQRTQQEDSAVYLCASSPLAGGGTDTQYFGPGTRLTVL.

The chain combines TRBV6-4 with TRBJ2-7; 9 bases match TRBD1. With 7 bases clipped from V and 0 bases from J, the junction kept 16 bases outside the gene matches. This CDR3 is built from 18 residues. In germline, CDR1 is MRHNA, CDR2 SNTAGT. This CDR3 reads CASTTRGQGSPPSYEQYF. The CDR3 DNA is TGTGCCAGCACCACCCGGGGACAGGGTTCCCCTCCCTCCTACGAGCAGTACTTC.